These T cell receptor beta chains were read from a single sample in a study of blood T cell repertoires in COVID-19. Produced via immunoSEQ multiplex PCR; TCRdb's table is partial and in-frame only. The sample records 230,000 or so clones, about 79% being singletons. Sequencing was done on a sample of peripheral blood. These receptors were taken from a man between 40 and 49 years old who had recovered from COVID-19. The CDR3 runs from the conserved cysteine through the conserved F or W. The order of the fields is clone size, V gene, D gene, J gene, CDR3 protein, CDR3 DNA. A D gene is named only where the DNA matches it firmly. Some rows mark clone size as missing; the rest say once, few, many or name a class of expanded clone.

>.|TRBV6-2/TRBV6-3|.|TRBJ1-1
CASSHPLDRIRAEAFF
TGTGCCAGCAGTCACCCCCTTGACAGGATTAGAGCTGAAGCTTTCTTT
>.|TRBV7-2|.|TRBJ2-1
CASFKGGDYNEQFF
TGTGCCAGCTTCAAGGGGGGGGACTACAATGAGCAGTTCTTC
>.|TRBV5-6|.|TRBJ2-2
CASSFYDRRRELFF
TGTGCCAGCAGCTTCTATGACAGGCGCCGGGAGCTGTTTTTT
>once|TRBV15|.|TRBJ2-3
CATSRDRGTDTQYF
TGTGCCACCAGCAGAGACCGGGGTACAGATACGCAGTATTTT
>.|TRBV6-5|.|TRBJ2-7
CASSYSQDIPSYEQYF
TGTGCCAGCAGTTACTCGCAGGATATCCCCTCCTACGAGCAGTACTTC
>.|TRBV15|.|TRBJ2-4
CATSRYGQNKNIQYF
TGTGCCACCAGCAGATATGGACAGAACAAAAACATTCAGTACTTC
>.|TRBV6-6|TRBD2|TRBJ2-5
CASSGAIAGEGTQYF
TGTGCCAGCAGTGGAGCAATAGCGGGAGAAGGGACCCAGTACTTC
>once|TRBV19|.|TRBJ2-7
CASSIRGGITYEQYF
TGTGCCAGTAGTATACGGGGCGGGATCACCTACGAGCAGTACTTC
>.|TRBV5-1|TRBD1|TRBJ2-1
CASSLGDSGNEQFF
TGCGCCAGCAGCTTGGGGGACAGCGGAAATGAGCAGTTCTTC
>.|TRBV29-1|.|TRBJ2-3
CSVEEAGDTQYF
TGCAGCGTTGAAGAGGCGGGAGATACGCAGTATTTT
>.|TRBV5-1|TRBD2|TRBJ2-1
CASSWTSGGPYNEQFF
TGCGCCAGCAGCTGGACTAGCGGGGGCCCGTACAATGAGCAGTTCTTC
>.|TRBV4-3|TRBD1|TRBJ2-7
CASSQDPLRGLEQYF
TGCGCCAGCAGCCAAGATCCTCTCAGGGGGCTTGAGCAGTACTTC
>.|TRBV6-2/TRBV6-3|TRBD1|TRBJ2-2
CASSYPRDSLGPGELFF
TGTGCCAGCAGTTACCCTCGGGACAGCCTGGGACCCGGGGAGCTGTTTTTT
>once|TRBV5-4|TRBD2|TRBJ2-5
CASSPGLAGGEETQYF
TGTGCCAGCAGCCCCGGACTAGCGGGGGGGGAAGAGACCCAGTACTTC
>.|TRBV30|TRBD2|TRBJ2-3
CAWTLPGLAGGGGDTQYF
TGTGCCTGGACTCTTCCGGGACTAGCGGGAGGGGGGGGAGATACGCAGTATTTT
>.|TRBV5-1|.|TRBJ1-1
CASSLGYLQGTPEDTEAFF
TGCGCCAGCAGCTTGGGGTATTTACAGGGCACGCCCGAGGACACTGAAGCTTTCTTT
>.|TRBV29-1|TRBD1|TRBJ1-2
CSVDSPPNRDSHYGYTF
TGCAGCGTTGACTCCCCCCCCAACCGGGACAGCCACTATGGCTACACCTTC
>.|TRBV24-1|.|TRBJ1-3
CATSDLLEGSSGNTIYF
TGTGCCACCAGTGATTTGCTTGAGGGTTCCTCTGGAAACACCATATATTTT
>.|TRBV5-5|.|TRBJ1-4
CASRQPTDPTNEKLFF
TGTGCCAGCAGACAGCCGACAGACCCAACTAATGAAAAACTGTTTTTT
>once|TRBV9|.|TRBJ1-2
CASSVARVGGTGYTF
TGTGCCAGCAGCGTAGCTAGGGTTGGAGGGACTGGCTACACCTTC
>.|TRBV4-1|TRBD1|TRBJ1-1
CASSRGQGAGTEAFF
TGCGCCAGCAGCCGGGGACAGGGGGCCGGCACTGAAGCTTTCTTT
>once|TRBV5-1|TRBD1|TRBJ2-3
CASSRRGLEDTQYF
TGCGCCAGCAGCCGCAGGGGGCTGGAAGATACGCAGTATTTT
>.|TRBV3-1/TRBV3-2|.|TRBJ2-1
CASSQDSSYNEQFF
TGTGCCAGCAGCCAGGACAGCTCCTACAATGAGCAGTTCTTC
>.|TRBV24-1|TRBD1|TRBJ2-3
CATSGGQGAGDTQYF
TGTGCCACCAGTGGGGGACAGGGGGCAGGAGATACGCAGTATTTT
>.|TRBV27|.|TRBJ1-5
CASSSYSQPQHF
TGTGCCAGCAGTTCCTATTCTCAGCCCCAGCATTTT
>once|TRBV2|.|TRBJ1-2
CASSEARRTAIHGYTF
TGTGCCAGCAGTGAAGCGAGACGGACTGCTATTCATGGCTACACCTTC
>.|TRBV5-5|.|TRBJ1-1
CASRYSTVNTEAFF
TGTGCCAGCAGATACTCGACAGTGAACACTGAAGCTTTCTTT
>once|TRBV19|TRBD1|TRBJ1-5
CASSTRQGPNQPQHF
TGTGCCAGTAGTACCCGACAGGGACCCAATCAGCCCCAGCATTTT
>few|TRBV11-2|TRBD1|TRBJ1-1
CASSWMGQGNAPFF
TGTGCCAGCAGCTGGATGGGACAGGGTAATGCGCCTTTCTTT
>.|TRBV5-4|.|TRBJ2-7
CASSLDGGNYEQYF
TGTGCCAGCAGCTTGGACGGGGGAAACTACGAGCAGTACTTC
>.|TRBV24-1|.|TRBJ2-1
CATSSSRAYNEQFF
TGTGCCACCAGTAGCTCGAGGGCGTACAATGAGCAGTTCTTC
>.|TRBV11-2|.|TRBJ2-7
CASSLGTDYEQYF
TGTGCCAGCAGCTTAGGGACAGACTACGAGCAGTACTTC
>.|TRBV27|TRBD2|TRBJ2-3
CASSLASGGISDTQYF
TGTGCCAGCAGTTTGGCTAGCGGGGGGATATCAGATACGCAGTATTTT
>once|TRBV6-2/TRBV6-3|TRBD2|TRBJ2-1
CASSTGLAAPYNEQFF
TGTGCCAGCAGTACGGGACTAGCGGCCCCCTACAATGAGCAGTTCTTC
>.|TRBV18|.|TRBJ1-1
CASSITVNTEAFF
TGTGCCAGCTCAATAACAGTGAACACTGAAGCTTTCTTT
>.|TRBV4-2|TRBD1|TRBJ1-2
CASSQGTGNYGYTF
TGTGCCAGCAGCCAAGGGACAGGGAACTATGGCTACACCTTC
>.|TRBV5-1|.|TRBJ1-1
CASSLAAGNTEAFF
TGCGCCAGCAGCTTGGCCGCAGGGAACACTGAAGCTTTCTTT
>.|TRBV5-6|TRBD1|TRBJ1-2
CASSADRGLYGYTF
TGTGCCAGCAGCGCAGACAGGGGTCTGTATGGCTACACCTTC
>.|TRBV7-8|TRBD1|TRBJ1-6
CASSSDRGNSPLHF
TGTGCCAGCAGCTCGGACAGGGGGAACTCACCCCTCCACTTT
>once|TRBV5-4|TRBD1|TRBJ2-7
CASSHRDRGDEQYF
TGTGCCAGCAGCCATAGGGACAGGGGAGACGAGCAGTACTTC
>.|TRBV12-5|.|TRBJ1-4
CASGFGGAQGKVKLFF
TGTGCTAGTGGTTTTGGTGGGGCTCAGGGGAAAGTGAAACTGTTTTTT
>.|TRBV3-1/TRBV3-2|.|TRBJ1-2
CASSQGSHILNYGYTF
TGTGCCAGCAGCCAAGGGAGCCATATCCTTAACTATGGCTACACCTTC
>once|TRBV27|.|TRBJ2-2
CASSLWGRVTGELFF
TGTGCCAGCAGTTTATGGGGGCGAGTCACCGGGGAGCTGTTTTTT
>.|TRBV14|.|TRBJ2-5
CASSHDTTPGARGQETQYF
TGTGCCAGCAGCCACGATACCACACCCGGAGCGAGGGGGCAAGAGACCCAGTACTTC
>.|TRBV19|.|TRBJ2-3
CASSIDNRITDTQYF
TGTGCCAGTAGTATAGATAACAGGATCACAGATACGCAGTATTTT